Listed below are T cell receptor beta chains from one sample, sequenced in a study of CD8 T cells in ankylosing spondylitis. MiXCR, run by TCRdb on the 5' RACE reads, gives a single entry per CDR3 protein. This sample has more than 150,000 distinct CDR3 sequences; roughly 18% occur once, and the top ten carry around 4.5%. The sequenced sample consisted of blood, either unsorted or a sorted T cell fraction (not recorded which). These receptors were obtained from a male donor aged 10-29 years with ankylosing spondylitis or in good health (not recorded which). The CDR3 runs from the conserved cysteine through the conserved F or W. D genes are given only for firm matches. The size entry is marked missing in some rows and otherwise reads once, few, many or a size class.

size	D	V	J	DNA	CDR3
many	NA	TRBV5-1	TRBJ2-5	TGCGCCAGCAGCTCGGGACTCGTAAACCAAGAGACCCAGTACTTC	CASSSGLVNQETQYF
many	NA	TRBV5-6	TRBJ2-2	TGTGCCAGCAGCCCCTCCCCGACAGAGTACACCGGGGAGCTGTTTTTT	CASSPSPTEYTGELFF
NA	NA	TRBV5-1	TRBJ1-1	TGCGCCACCCGCCGGACGGAGAACACTGAAGCTTTCTTT	CATRRTENTEAFF
many	NA	TRBV20-1	TRBJ2-1	TGCAGTGCTAGATTGGGGCTCTCTCGCTCCTACAATGAGCAGTTCTTC	CSARLGLSRSYNEQFF
many	NA	TRBV12-3/TRBV12-4	TRBJ1-6	TGTGCCAGCAGTTTTGCACAGGGTAATTCACCCCTCCACTTT	CASSFAQGNSPLHF
NA	NA	TRBV29-1	TRBJ2-2	TGCAGCGTCACCGGAACAGGGAGGTCCGGGGAGCTGTTTTTT	CSVTGTGRSGELFF
many	NA	TRBV5-1	TRBJ1-1	TGCGCCAGCAGCTTACTGACCCCACCTGAAGCTTTCTTT	CASSLLTPPEAFF
many	TRBD1	TRBV7-9	TRBJ1-1	TGTGCCAGCAGCCCCTGGACAGGGAAGAACACTGAAGCTTTCTTT	CASSPWTGKNTEAFF
many	TRBD1	TRBV7-9	TRBJ1-1	TGTGCCAGCAGTTGGGACAGGGGGGGCACTGAAGCTTTCTTT	CASSWDRGGTEAFF
many	NA	TRBV21-1	TRBJ2-7	TGTGCCAGCAGCTCCCGACTCCACGAGCAGTACTTC	CASSSRLHEQYF
many	NA	TRBV12-3/TRBV12-4	TRBJ2-3	TGTGCCAGCAGTTGGCTACAGGGGAGGGTAGATACGCAGTATTTT	CASSWLQGRVDTQYF
many	TRBD1	TRBV6-6	TRBJ2-7	TGTGCCAGCAGAAGCCCGACAGGGGGCTCTTCCTACGAGCAGTACTTC	CASRSPTGGSSYEQYF
many	NA	TRBV5-8	TRBJ2-5	TGTGCCAGCGCAAGGGGCTCGACCGTGGGAGAGACCCAGTACTTC	CASARGSTVGETQYF
many	NA	TRBV12-3/TRBV12-4	TRBJ1-1	TGTGCCAGCAGTTTCAAGGTGAACACTGAAGCTTTCTTT	CASSFKVNTEAFF
many	NA	TRBV27	TRBJ1-1	TGTGCCAGCAGTTTAATCGCAGGGAACACTGAAGCTTTCTTT	CASSLIAGNTEAFF
NA	TRBD2	TRBV7-3	TRBJ2-1	TGTGCCAGCAGCACTGGACTAGCGGGTAGGACTGAGCAGTTCTTC	CASSTGLAGRTEQFF
many	NA	TRBV6-2/TRBV6-3	TRBJ2-5	TGTGCCAGCAGTTACTCAGGGAGTGTCTTCAGCCAGACCCAGTACTTC	CASSYSGSVFSQTQYF
many	NA	TRBV10-3	TRBJ2-5	TGTGCCATCAGTGAGGCCTTATTGGAGACCCAGTACTTC	CAISEALLETQYF